Presented here are 27 T cell receptor beta chains from one specimen sequenced in a study of early T cells in non-severe SARS-CoV-2 infection. In TCRdb, the 5' RACE reads were re-called with MiXCR into one record per CDR3 protein. This sample has approximately 73,000 distinct CDR3 sequences, with about 11% found just once. The sample comprised whole blood. The receptor set was obtained from an adult who was a healthcare worker with PCR-confirmed SARS-CoV-2 infection or an uninfected control (not recorded which).

This clonotype was seen ten or more times. This sequence joins TRBV7-8 and TRBJ1-3, with 8 positions matching TRBD1. The germline V gene has CDR1 SGHVS and CDR2 FQNEAQ. The CDR3 extends over 15 amino acids. Germline trimming cut 8 bases from V and 3 bases from J; bases unmatched to any gene: 9. The DNA of the CDR3 is TGTGCCAGCCGGTCCAGGGGGCCTATTGGAAACACCATATATTTT. This gives the protein CASRSRGPIGNTIYF.

This clonotype was observed a few times. The chain joins TRBV29-1 to TRBJ1-2, with 9 bases that match TRBD1. This CDR3 spans 14 amino acids. The trim removed 2 bases at V and 2 bases at J, leaving 3 bases unmatched. Per the germline V gene, CDR1 is SQVTM and CDR2 is ANQGSEA. The CDR3 nucleotides read TGCAGCGTTGAAACGGGACAGGGCAACTATGGCTACACCTTC. This encodes CSVETGQGNYGYTF.

This clonotype was detected many times. This chain uses TRBV3-1 with TRBJ2-5; D unresolved. Germline CDR1 reads LGHDT; CDR2 reads YNNKEL (reference sequence). The CDR3 runs 13 residues. The ends were cut back, 4 bases at V and 5 bases at J, with 11 bases in the middle. The chain's CDR3 is CASSRGRQETQYF. The CDR3 DNA reads TGTGCCAGCAGCCGTGGCAGGCAGGAGACCCAGTACTTC.

This clonotype was seen only a few times. The chain carries TRBV30 and TRBJ1-4; D gene ambiguous. Looked up from germline, CDR1 is GTSNPN and CDR2 is SVGIG (reference sequence). V was cut by 0 bases and J by 7 bases, with 18 bases left in between. The CDR3 runs 16 residues. The CDR3 DNA is TGTGCCTGGAGTGTTGGCTTTTCTGGGGAGGGTGAAAAACTGTTTTTT. It encodes CAWSVGFSGEGEKLFF.

The V gene is TRBV6-2 or TRBV6-3, the J gene TRBJ2-7; D possibly uses TRBD1 or TRBD2 (6 bases each). Trimming stripped 4 bases from V and 7 bases from J, with 23 bases between. This CDR3 comprises 16 residues. Germline assignment: CDR1 MNHEY and CDR2 SVGEGT. The CDR3 coding sequence is TGTGCCAGCAGTTCCCTCGCTATTTCGGGGGCCCCGGAGCAGTACTTC. Translation: CASSSLAISGAPEQYF.

This sequence joins TRBV20-1 and TRBJ1-1, with 7 positions matching TRBD1. After removal of 4 bases from V and 0 bases from J, the junction contained 11 bases not matched to a gene. CDR1 and CDR2 (germline): DFQATT, SNEGSKA (reference sequence). The CDR3 contains 16 residues. The CDR3 loop reads CSANKPGTALNTEAFF. CDR3 sequence (DNA): TGCAGTGCTAATAAGCCGGGGACAGCCCTGAACACTGAAGCTTTCTTT.

This clonotype has a count of ten or more. V is TRBV2 and J is TRBJ2-1, with 8 bases matching TRBD1. CDR3 size: 12 residues. Germline lookup yields CDR1 SNHLY and CDR2 FYNNEI. V lost 8 bases to trimming and J lost 7 bases; unmatched junction nucleotides: 4. The CDR3 DNA sequence: TGTGCCAGCTGGACAGGGCTAAATGAGCAGTTCTTC. Translated: CASWTGLNEQFF.

The genes are TRBV12-3 or TRBV12-4 and TRBJ2-2, with 11 bases fitting TRBD2. The CDR3 has 15 amino acids. The ends lost 5 bases at V and 6 bases at J; junction bases unmatched: 5. For the CDR3, the DNA is TGTGCCAGCAGTATGACTAGCGGGGCTGCCGGGGAGCTGTTTTTT. Residues: CASSMTSGAAGELFF.

CDR3 amino acids: CASSRRPNTEAFF. Written as DNA, the CDR3 is TGTGCCAGCAGTCGCCGACCCAACACTGAAGCTTTCTTT. The J gene is TRBJ1-1, the V gene TRBV27; D is unresolved. Trimming stripped 5 bases from V and 2 bases from J, with 9 bases between. This CDR3 comprises 13 residues. In germline, CDR1 is MNHEY, CDR2 SMNVEV (reference sequence).

This clonotype was detected a few times. The CDR3 DNA is TGCAGTGCTAGCCGGGCAGACTACGAGCAGTACTTC. Translated, it gives CSASRADYEQYF. V is TRBV20-1 and J is TRBJ2-7; D remains unclear. V lost 3 bases, J lost 3 bases, and 9 bases lay in between. Germline-derived CDR1 and CDR2 are DFQATT and SNEGSKA (reference sequence). The CDR3 totals 12 residues.

This clonotype was detected many times. The chain carries TRBV30 and TRBJ1-2; no reliable D call. The CDR3 is made up of 15 amino acids. V was clipped by 0 bases and J by 0 bases, with 11 bases between them. Germline lookup yields CDR1 GTSNPN and CDR2 SVGIG (reference sequence). CDR3 amino acids: CAWSVRGGANYGYTF. In nucleotides, the CDR3 is TGTGCCTGGAGTGTACGAGGAGGAGCTAACTATGGCTACACCTTC.

V is TRBV12-3 or TRBV12-4 and J is TRBJ2-3; D remains ambiguous. CDR3 length: 12 amino acids. The V end lost 5 bases, the J end lost 6 bases, and 9 bases lay between the germline ends. This CDR3 reads CASSTSWDTQYF. For the CDR3, the DNA is TGTGCCAGCAGTACTTCTTGGGATACGCAGTATTTT.

In its sample, this clonotype was seen many times. The chain recombines TRBV6-6 with TRBJ1-3; 8 nucleotides align to TRBD1. The CDR3 consists of 15 residues. Per the germline V gene, CDR1 is MNHNY and CDR2 is SVGAGI (reference sequence). J gave up 4 bases and V 7 bases, and 9 bases lay outside the gene matches. CDR3 sequence (DNA): TGTGCCAGCACCATCGGACAGGGCCGCGGAAACACCATATATTTT. Amino acid sequence: CASTIGQGRGNTIYF.

In this sample, this clonotype turned up many times. This chain joins TRBV27 and TRBJ2-7, with D possibly TRBD1 on 7 matching bases. Germline V gives CDR1 MNHEY, CDR2 SMNVEV (reference sequence). V lost 7 bases, J lost 6 bases, and 16 bases lay in between. This CDR3 contains 13 residues. CDR3 nucleotides: TGTGCCAGCATTTACAGGGGAGGAGGCGAGCAGTACTTC. Protein sequence: CASIYRGGGEQYF.

This chain links TRBV7-2 with TRBJ1-1; unclear D gene. This CDR3 contains 13 residues. Germline loops: CDR1 SGHTA, CDR2 FQGNSA. V was trimmed by 3 bases and J by 4 bases, leaving 9 bases between them. The CDR3 protein is CASSLVESTEAFF. DNA of the CDR3: TGTGCCAGCAGCTTGGTGGAAAGCACTGAAGCTTTCTTT.

This clonotype was counted many times. This chain connects TRBV4-3 to TRBJ2-3; 14 nucleotides align to TRBD2. J was trimmed by 4 bases and V by 6 bases; bases with no gene match: 6. The CDR3 is 16 residues long. Germline values: CDR1 LGHNA, CDR2 YSLEER. The CDR3 DNA reads TGCGCCAGCAGGTCGGGACTAGCGGGGGCCCCAGATACGCAGTATTTT. Protein: CASRSGLAGAPDTQYF.

This clonotype was detected a few times. This chain uses TRBV11-2 with TRBJ1-5; D gene uncertain. Trimming pared 0 bases from V and 6 bases from J, leaving 9 bases between. Germline loops: CDR1 SGHAT, CDR2 FQNNGV. This CDR3 is 14 amino acids long. The CDR3: CASSLDHGAQPQHF. The DNA for the CDR3 is TGTGCCAGCAGCTTAGATCACGGTGCTCAGCCCCAGCATTTT.

This clonotype came up many times. The chain has TRBV7-2 and TRBJ2-3; 14 bases are shared with TRBD2. V shed 4 bases and J 1 base; nucleotides not matched to a gene: 7. Germline V gene data show CDR1 as SGHTA and CDR2 as FQGNSA. The CDR3 covers 18 residues. The CDR3 sequence is CASSSRTSGGRRTDTQYF. The CDR3 DNA follows: TGTGCCAGCAGCTCCCGGACTAGCGGGGGGCGTCGCACAGATACGCAGTATTTT.

The sample holds many counts of this clonotype. CDR3 amino acids: CSARDGSGAGDEQFF. As DNA, the CDR3 is TGCAGTGCTAGAGATGGCTCCGGGGCTGGCGATGAGCAGTTCTTC. V is TRBV20-1 and J is TRBJ2-1, with D perhaps matching TRBD1 or TRBD2 (5 bases each). Trimming removed 0 bases from V and 8 bases from J, with 17 bases in between. Germline V gene sequence: CDR1 DFQATT, CDR2 SNEGSKA (reference sequence). The CDR3 runs to 15 residues.

This clonotype has just a few counts. The chain joins TRBV10-3 to TRBJ2-3; the match to TRBD2 covers 8 bases. The CDR3 has 16 amino acids. V trimming: 2 bases; J trimming: 0 bases; junction bases outside the gene matches: 4. CDR1 is ENHRY and CDR2 is SYGVKD in the germline V gene. CDR3 sequence: CAISEDRGGSTDTQYF. Here the CDR3 DNA reads TGTGCCATCAGTGAGGACCGGGGGGGAAGCACAGATACGCAGTATTTT.

This clonotype occurred a few times. The chain links TRBV7-6 to TRBJ2-1; 9 positions match TRBD2. J lost 4 bases, V lost 5 bases, and 6 bases had no gene match. Germline V CDR1 and CDR2: SGHVS, FNYEAQ. This CDR3 has 15 residues. DNA of the CDR3: TGTGCCAGCAGCCTCCTGGCGGGGGGGTACAATGAGCAGTTCTTC. Translation gives CASSLLAGGYNEQFF.

The chain uses TRBV5-1 and TRBJ1-1; the D gene is possibly TRBD1 (5 bases). The CDR3 runs to 13 residues. Per germline, CDR1 SGHRS and CDR2 YFSETQ. Trimming took off 2 bases at V and 5 bases at J, with 10 bases between the two ends. In DNA, the CDR3 is TGCGCCAGCAGCTTCGACAGTGGGACTGAAGCTTTCTTT. Translation: CASSFDSGTEAFF.

This clonotype was observed many times. The J gene is TRBJ1-3, the V gene TRBV29-1; D is unclear. The germline V gene encodes CDR1 SQVTM and CDR2 ANQGSEA. The CDR3 loop spans 17 amino acids. V was trimmed by 4 bases and J by 0 bases, leaving 19 bases between them. In nucleotides, the CDR3 is TGCAGCGTTGGTGTGTCTTCCGGTGGGGTCTCTGGAAACACCATATATTTT. As protein: CSVGVSSGGVSGNTIYF.

This sequence joins TRBV9 and TRBJ2-1, with unresolved D. V lost 4 bases to trimming and J lost 4 bases, with 15 bases between them. The CDR3 spans 15 residues. Germline CDR1 and CDR2: SGDLS and YYNGEE. DNA of the CDR3: TGTGCCAGCAGCTCGGACGGCTACAGATACAATGAGCAGTTCTTC. Protein: CASSSDGYRYNEQFF.

The J gene is TRBJ1-3, the V gene TRBV5-1, with 7 positions matching TRBD1. The trim removed 4 bases at V and 4 bases at J, leaving 5 bases unmatched. CDR1 is SGHRS, CDR2 YFSETQ, per germline. There are 14 residues in the CDR3. The CDR3 region has the DNA TGCGCCAGCAGCCTGCGACAGGGCGGAAACACCATATATTTT. It specifies CASSLRQGGNTIYF.

The chain has TRBV29-1 and TRBJ2-2, with D perhaps TRBD2 (6 bases). Germline CDR1 SQVTM, CDR2 ANQGSEA. This CDR3 contains 12 residues. Trimming removed 7 bases from V and 6 bases from J, with 12 bases in between. CDR3: CSAGPGAGELFF. DNA of the CDR3: TGCAGCGCGGGACCGGGGGCCGGGGAGCTGTTTTTT.

In this sample, this clonotype turned up many times. This chain uses TRBV30 with TRBJ1-1; 8 nucleotides align to TRBD1. CDR3 size: 15 residues. Germline V gene lookup returns CDR1 GTSNPN and CDR2 SVGIG (reference sequence). Trimming cost V 2 bases and J 4 bases; bases outside gene matches: 9. CDR3 amino acids: CAWSLSGGAVTEAFF. The CDR3, as DNA: TGTGCCTGGAGTCTATCAGGGGGCGCGGTCACTGAAGCTTTCTTT.